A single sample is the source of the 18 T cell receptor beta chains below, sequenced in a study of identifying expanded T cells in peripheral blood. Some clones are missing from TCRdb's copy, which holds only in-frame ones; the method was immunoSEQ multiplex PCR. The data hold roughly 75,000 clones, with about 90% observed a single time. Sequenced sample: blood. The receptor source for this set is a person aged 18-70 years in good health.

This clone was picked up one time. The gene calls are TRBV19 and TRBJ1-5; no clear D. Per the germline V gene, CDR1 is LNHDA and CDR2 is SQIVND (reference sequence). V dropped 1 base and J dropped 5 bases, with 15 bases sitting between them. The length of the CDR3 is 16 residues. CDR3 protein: CASSIVFGSQDQPQHF. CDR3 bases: TGTGCCAGTAGTATAGTTTTCGGCAGCCAGGATCAGCCCCAGCATTTT.

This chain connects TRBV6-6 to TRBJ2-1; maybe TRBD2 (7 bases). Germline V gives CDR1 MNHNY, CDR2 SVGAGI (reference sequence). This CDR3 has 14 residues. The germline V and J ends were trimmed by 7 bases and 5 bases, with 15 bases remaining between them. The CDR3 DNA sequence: TGTGCCAGCACCCTCGCGGGGGCTAACAATGAGCAGTTCTTC. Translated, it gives CASTLAGANNEQFF.

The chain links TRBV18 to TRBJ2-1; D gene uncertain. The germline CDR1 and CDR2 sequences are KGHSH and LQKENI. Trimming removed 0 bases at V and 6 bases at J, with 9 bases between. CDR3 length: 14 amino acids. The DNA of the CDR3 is TGTGCCAGCTCACCACCGAGTACCGCCAATGAGCAGTTCTTC. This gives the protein CASSPPSTANEQFF.

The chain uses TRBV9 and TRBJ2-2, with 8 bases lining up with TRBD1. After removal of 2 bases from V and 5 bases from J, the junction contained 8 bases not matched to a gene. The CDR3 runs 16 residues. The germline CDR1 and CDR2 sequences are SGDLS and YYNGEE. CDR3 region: CASSVPAQGATGELFF. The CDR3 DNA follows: TGTGCCAGCAGCGTCCCCGCTCAGGGGGCGACCGGGGAGCTGTTTTTT.

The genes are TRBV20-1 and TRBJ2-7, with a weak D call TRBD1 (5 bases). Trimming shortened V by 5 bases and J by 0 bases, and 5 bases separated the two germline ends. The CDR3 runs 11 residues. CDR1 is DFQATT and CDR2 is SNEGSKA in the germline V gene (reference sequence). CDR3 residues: CSAGASYEQYF. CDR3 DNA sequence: TGCAGTGCTGGGGCCTCCTACGAGCAGTACTTC.

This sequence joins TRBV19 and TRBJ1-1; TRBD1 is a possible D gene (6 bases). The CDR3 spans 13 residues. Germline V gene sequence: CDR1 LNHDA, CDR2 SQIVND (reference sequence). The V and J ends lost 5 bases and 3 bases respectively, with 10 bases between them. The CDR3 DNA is TGTGCCAGTAGTTTTTCAGGGGACACTGAAGCTTTCTTT. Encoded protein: CASSFSGDTEAFF.

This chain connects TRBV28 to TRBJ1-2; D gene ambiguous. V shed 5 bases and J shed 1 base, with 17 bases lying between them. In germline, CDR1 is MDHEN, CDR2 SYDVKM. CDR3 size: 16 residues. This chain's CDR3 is CASSPPPRGNNYGYTF. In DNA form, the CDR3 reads TGTGCCAGCAGTCCACCACCTCGCGGGAATAACTATGGCTACACCTTC.

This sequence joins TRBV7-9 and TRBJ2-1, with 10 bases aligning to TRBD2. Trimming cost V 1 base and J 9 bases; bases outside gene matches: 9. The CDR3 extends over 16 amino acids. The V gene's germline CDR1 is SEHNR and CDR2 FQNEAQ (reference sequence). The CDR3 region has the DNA TGTGCCAGCAGCTTAGAAGGAGCGGGAGGGCCCTGTGAGCAGTTCTTC. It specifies CASSLEGAGGPCEQFF.

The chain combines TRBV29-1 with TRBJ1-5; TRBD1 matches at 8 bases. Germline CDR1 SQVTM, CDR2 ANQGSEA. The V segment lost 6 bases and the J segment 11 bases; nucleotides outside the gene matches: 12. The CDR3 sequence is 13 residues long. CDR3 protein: CSVATDRGPAQHF. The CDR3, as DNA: TGCAGCGTCGCGACAGACAGGGGCCCGGCCCAGCATTTT.

DNA of the CDR3: TGTGCCAGTAGTCGAAGCTCTGGGGCCAACGTCCTGACTTTC. It encodes CASSRSSGANVLTF. The chain couples TRBV19 to TRBJ2-6; the D is unclear. V was shortened by 5 bases and J by 0 bases, with 5 bases between the two germline ends. The germline V gene has CDR1 LNHDA and CDR2 SQIVND (reference sequence). The CDR3 spans 14 residues.

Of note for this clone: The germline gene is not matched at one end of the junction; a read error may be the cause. The CDR3 reads CASGLGTDLSNQPQHF. In nucleotides, the CDR3 is TGTGCCAGCGGCTTGGGAACGGATCTTAGCAATCAGCCCCAGCATTTT. V and J are TRBV5-4 and TRBJ1-5, with no clear D. The CDR3 contains 16 residues. CDR1 SGHNT and CDR2 YYREEE come from the germline V gene (reference sequence).

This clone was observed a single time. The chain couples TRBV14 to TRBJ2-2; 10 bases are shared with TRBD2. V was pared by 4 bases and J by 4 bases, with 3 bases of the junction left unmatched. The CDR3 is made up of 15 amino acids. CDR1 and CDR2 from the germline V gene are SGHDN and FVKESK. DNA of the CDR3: TGTGCCAGCAGCCCAGTAGCGGGAGGCACCGGGGAGCTGTTTTTT. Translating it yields CASSPVAGGTGELFF. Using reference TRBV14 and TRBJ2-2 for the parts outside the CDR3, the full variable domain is EAGVTQFPSHSVIEKGQTVTLRCDPISGHDNLYWYRRVMGKEIKFLLHFVKESKQDESGMPNNRFLAERTGGTYSTLKVQPAELEDSGVYFCASSPVAGGTGELFFGEGSRLTVL.

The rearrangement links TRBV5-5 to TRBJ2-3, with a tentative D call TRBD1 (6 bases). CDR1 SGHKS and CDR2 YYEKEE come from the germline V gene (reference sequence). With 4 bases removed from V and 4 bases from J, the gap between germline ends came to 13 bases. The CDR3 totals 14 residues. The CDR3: CASSGGRDADTQYF. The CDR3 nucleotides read TGTGCCAGCAGCGGGGGCCGAGATGCAGATACGCAGTATTTT. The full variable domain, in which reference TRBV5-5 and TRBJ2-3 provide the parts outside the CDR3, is DAGVTQSPTHLIKTRGQQVTLRCSPISGHKSVSWYQQVLGQGPQFIFQYYEKEERGRGNFPDRFSARQFPNYSSELNVNALLLGDSALYLCASSGGRDADTQYFGPGTRLTVL.

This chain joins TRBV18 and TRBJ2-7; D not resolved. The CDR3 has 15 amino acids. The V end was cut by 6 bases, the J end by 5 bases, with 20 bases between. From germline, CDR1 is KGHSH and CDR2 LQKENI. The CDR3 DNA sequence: TGTGCCAGCTCGCCCCCCGGTAGGGATGGGAACGAGCAGTACTTC. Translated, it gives CASSPPGRDGNEQYF.

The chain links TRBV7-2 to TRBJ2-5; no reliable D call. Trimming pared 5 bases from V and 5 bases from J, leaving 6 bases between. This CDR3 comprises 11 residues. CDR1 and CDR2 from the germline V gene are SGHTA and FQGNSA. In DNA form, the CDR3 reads TGTGCCAGCAGCCAAGAGGAGACCCAGTACTTC. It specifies CASSQEETQYF.

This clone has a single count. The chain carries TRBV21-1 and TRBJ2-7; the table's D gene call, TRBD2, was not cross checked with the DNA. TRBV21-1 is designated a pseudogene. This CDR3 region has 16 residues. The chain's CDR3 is CASSPPPGLAGYEQYF. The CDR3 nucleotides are TGTGCCAGCAGCCCTCCCCCGGGACTAGCGGGTTACGAGCAGTACTTC.

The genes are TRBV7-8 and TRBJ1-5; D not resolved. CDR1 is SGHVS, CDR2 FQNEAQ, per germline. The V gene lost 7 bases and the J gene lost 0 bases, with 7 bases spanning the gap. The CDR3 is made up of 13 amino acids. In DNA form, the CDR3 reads TGTGCCAGCACCCTGGTTAGCAATCAGCCCCAGCATTTT. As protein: CASTLVSNQPQHF.

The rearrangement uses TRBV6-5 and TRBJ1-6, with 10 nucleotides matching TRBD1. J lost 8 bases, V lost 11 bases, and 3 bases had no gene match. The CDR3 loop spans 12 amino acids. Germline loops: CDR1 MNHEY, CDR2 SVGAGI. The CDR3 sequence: CAAGTGDSPLHF. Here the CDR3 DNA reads TGTGCCGCCGGGACAGGGGATTCACCCCTCCACTTT.